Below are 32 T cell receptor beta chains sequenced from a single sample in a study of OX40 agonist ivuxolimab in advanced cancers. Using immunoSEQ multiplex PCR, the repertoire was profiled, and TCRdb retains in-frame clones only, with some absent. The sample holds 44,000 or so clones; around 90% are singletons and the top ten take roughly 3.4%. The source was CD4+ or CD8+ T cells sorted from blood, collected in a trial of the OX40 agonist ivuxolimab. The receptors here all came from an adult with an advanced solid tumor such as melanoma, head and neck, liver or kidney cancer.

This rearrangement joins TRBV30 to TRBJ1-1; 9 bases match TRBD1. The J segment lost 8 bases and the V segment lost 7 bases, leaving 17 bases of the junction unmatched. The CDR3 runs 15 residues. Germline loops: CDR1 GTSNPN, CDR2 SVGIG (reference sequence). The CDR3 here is CASTTGGAGLTEAFF. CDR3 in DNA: TGTGCCTCTACTACAGGGGGCGCAGGTTTAACAGAAGCTTTCTTT.

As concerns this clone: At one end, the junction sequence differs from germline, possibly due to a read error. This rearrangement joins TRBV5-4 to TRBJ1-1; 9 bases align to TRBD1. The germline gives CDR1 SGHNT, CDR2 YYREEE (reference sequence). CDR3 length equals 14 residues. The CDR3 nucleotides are TGCGCCAGCAGCCTGCGGACAGGGGACACTGAAGCTTTCTTT. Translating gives CASSLRTGDTEAFF.

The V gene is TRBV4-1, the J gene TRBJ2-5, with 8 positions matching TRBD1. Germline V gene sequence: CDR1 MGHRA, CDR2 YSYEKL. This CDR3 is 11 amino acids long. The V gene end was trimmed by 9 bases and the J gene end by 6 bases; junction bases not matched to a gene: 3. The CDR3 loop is CASGQGQTQYF. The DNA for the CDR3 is TGCGCCAGTGGACAGGGACAGACCCAGTACTTC.

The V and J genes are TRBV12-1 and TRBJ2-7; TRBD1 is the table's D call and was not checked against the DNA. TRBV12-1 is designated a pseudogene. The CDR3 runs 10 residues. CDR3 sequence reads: CASGPREQYF. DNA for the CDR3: TGTGCCAGCGGGCCGCGCGAGCAGTACTTC.

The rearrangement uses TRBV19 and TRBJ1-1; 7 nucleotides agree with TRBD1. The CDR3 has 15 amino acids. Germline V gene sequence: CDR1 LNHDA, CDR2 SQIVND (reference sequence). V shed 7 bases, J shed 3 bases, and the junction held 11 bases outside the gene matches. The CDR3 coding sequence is TGTGCCAGTAAAATACAGGGGCGGGGTGACACTGAAGCTTTCTTT. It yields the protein CASKIQGRGDTEAFF.

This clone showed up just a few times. CDR3 protein: CASSPGGGGSPDTQYF. The CDR3 nucleotides are TGTGCCAGCAGTCCCGGGGGGGGCGGGAGCCCAGATACGCAGTATTTT. This rearrangement joins TRBV2 to TRBJ2-3; TRBD2 aligns across 8 bases. Trimming took 5 bases from V and 4 from J; bases not matched to a gene: 11. The CDR3 extends over 16 amino acids. Germline-derived CDR1 and CDR2 are SNHLY and FYNNEI.

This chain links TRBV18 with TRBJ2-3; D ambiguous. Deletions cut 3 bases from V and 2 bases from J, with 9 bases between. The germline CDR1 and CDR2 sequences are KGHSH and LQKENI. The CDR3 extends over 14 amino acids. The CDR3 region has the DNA TGTGCCAGCTCACCCTCTACTAACACAGATACGCAGTATTTT. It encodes CASSPSTNTDTQYF.

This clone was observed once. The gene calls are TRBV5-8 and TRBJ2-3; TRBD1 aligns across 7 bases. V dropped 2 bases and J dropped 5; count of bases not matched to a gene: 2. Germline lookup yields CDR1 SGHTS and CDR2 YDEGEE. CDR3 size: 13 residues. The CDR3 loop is CASSLGTEDTQYF. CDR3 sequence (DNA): TGTGCCAGCAGCTTAGGGACAGAAGATACGCAGTATTTT.

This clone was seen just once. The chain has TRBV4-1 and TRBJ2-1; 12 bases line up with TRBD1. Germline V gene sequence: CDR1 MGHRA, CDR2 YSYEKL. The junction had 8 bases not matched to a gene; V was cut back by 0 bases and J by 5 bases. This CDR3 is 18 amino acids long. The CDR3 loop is CASSQEGGQGARHNEQFF. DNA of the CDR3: TGCGCCAGCAGCCAAGAAGGGGGACAGGGGGCGCGACACAATGAGCAGTTCTTC.

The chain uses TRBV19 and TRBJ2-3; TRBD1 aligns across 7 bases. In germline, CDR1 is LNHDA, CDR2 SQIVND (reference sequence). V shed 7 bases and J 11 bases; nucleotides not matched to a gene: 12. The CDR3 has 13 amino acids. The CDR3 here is CASNPGTDLKQYF. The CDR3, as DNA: TGTGCCAGTAACCCCGGGACAGATTTGAAGCAGTATTTT.

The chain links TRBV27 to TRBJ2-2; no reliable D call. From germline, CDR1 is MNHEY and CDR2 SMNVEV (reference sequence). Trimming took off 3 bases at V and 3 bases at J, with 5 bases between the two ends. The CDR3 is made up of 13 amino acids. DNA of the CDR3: TGTGCCAGCAGTTTTTTAGACACCGGGGAGCTGTTTTTT. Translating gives CASSFLDTGELFF.

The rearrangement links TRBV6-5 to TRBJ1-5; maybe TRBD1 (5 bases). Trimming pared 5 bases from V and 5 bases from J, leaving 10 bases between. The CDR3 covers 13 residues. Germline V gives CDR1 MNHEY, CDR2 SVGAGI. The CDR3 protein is CASSKDNYQPQHF. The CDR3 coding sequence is TGTGCCAGCAGTAAGGACAATTATCAGCCCCAGCATTTT.

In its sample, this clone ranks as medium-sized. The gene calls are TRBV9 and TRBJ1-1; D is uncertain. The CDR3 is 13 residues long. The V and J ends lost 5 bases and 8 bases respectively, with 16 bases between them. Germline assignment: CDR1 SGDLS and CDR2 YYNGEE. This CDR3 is CASSAKPGSEAFF. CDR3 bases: TGTGCCAGCAGTGCAAAACCGGGGTCCGAAGCTTTCTTT.

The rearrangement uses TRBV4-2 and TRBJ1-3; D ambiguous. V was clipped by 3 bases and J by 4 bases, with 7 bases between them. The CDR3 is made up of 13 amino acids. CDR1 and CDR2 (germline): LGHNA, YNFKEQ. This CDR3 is CASSQGLGNTIYF. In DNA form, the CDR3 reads TGTGCCAGCAGCCAGGGGTTAGGAAACACCATATATTTT.

CDR3 sequence: CASSEARAKQFF. DNA for the CDR3: TGTGCCAGCAGTGAAGCGCGGGCAAAGCAGTTCTTC. The chain recombines TRBV2 with TRBJ2-1; D is possibly TRBD2 (5 bases). Trimming removed 0 bases from V and 11 bases from J, with 8 bases in between. CDR3 length equals 12 residues. CDR1 is SNHLY and CDR2 is FYNNEI in the germline V gene.

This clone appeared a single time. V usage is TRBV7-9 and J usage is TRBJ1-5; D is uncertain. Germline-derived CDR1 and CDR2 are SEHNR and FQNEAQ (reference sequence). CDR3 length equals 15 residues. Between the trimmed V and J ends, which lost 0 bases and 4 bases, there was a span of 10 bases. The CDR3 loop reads CASSLAQNSNQPQHF. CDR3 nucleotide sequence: TGTGCCAGCAGCTTAGCGCAGAACAGTAATCAGCCCCAGCATTTT.

CDR3 sequence reads: CASSPDGLAGLDTQYF. Here the CDR3 DNA reads TGCGCCAGCAGCCCTGACGGACTAGCGGGATTGGATACGCAGTATTTT. The chain joins TRBV5-1 to TRBJ2-3, with TRBD2 matching over 12 bases. Germline V gene sequence: CDR1 SGHRS, CDR2 YFSETQ. CDR3 length equals 16 residues. With 4 bases clipped from V and 6 bases from J, the junction kept 9 bases outside the gene matches.

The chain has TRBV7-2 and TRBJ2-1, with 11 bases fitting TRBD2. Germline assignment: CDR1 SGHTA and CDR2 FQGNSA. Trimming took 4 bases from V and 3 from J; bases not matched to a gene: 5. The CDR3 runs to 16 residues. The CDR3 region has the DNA TGTGCCAGCAGCTCAACTAGCGGGAGCATCTACAATGAGCAGTTCTTC. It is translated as CASSSTSGSIYNEQFF.

CDR3 nucleotides: TGTGCCAGCAGCTCGAGTAACGGCATGATCAACGAGCAGTACTTC. It specifies CASSSSNGMINEQYF. The genes are TRBV7-9 and TRBJ2-7; D gene uncertain. Germline lookup yields CDR1 SEHNR and CDR2 FQNEAQ (reference sequence). Trimming shortened V by 4 bases and J by 5 bases, and 18 bases separated the two germline ends. This CDR3 comprises 15 residues. Combining the CDR3 with reference TRBV7-9 and TRBJ2-7 gives the whole variable domain DTGVSQNPRHKITKRGQNVTFRCDPISEHNRLYWYRQTLGQGPEFLTYFQNEAQLEKSRLLSDRFSAERPKGSFSTLEIQRTEQGDSAMYLCASSSSNGMINEQYFGPGTRLTVT.

This CDR3 reads CASSLGIGGATDTQYF. Written as DNA, the CDR3 is TGTGCCAGCAGCTTAGGGATTGGCGGGGCCACAGATACGCAGTATTTT. The chain employs TRBV7-2 and TRBJ2-3; D might be TRBD2 (6 bases). This CDR3 spans 16 amino acids. V lost 1 base and J lost 2, with 13 bases in between. Germline-derived CDR1 and CDR2 are SGHTA and FQGNSA.

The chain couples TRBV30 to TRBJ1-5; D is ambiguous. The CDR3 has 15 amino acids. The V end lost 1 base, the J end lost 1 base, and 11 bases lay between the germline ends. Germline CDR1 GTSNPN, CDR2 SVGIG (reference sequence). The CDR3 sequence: CAWSGSPASNQPQHF. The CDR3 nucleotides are TGTGCCTGGAGTGGGTCGCCCGCGAGCAATCAGCCCCAGCATTTT.

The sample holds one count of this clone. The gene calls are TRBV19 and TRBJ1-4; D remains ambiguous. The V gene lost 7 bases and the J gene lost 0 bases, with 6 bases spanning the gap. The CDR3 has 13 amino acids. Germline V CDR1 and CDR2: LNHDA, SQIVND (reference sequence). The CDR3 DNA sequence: TGTGCCAGTACCCGCGCAACTAATGAAAAACTGTTTTTT. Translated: CASTRATNEKLFF.

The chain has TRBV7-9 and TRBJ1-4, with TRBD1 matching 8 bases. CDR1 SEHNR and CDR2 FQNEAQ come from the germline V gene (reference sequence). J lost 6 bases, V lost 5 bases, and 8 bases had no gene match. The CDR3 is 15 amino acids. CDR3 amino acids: CASSQRTGFYEKLFF. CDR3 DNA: TGTGCCAGCAGCCAAAGGACAGGGTTTTATGAAAAACTGTTTTTT.

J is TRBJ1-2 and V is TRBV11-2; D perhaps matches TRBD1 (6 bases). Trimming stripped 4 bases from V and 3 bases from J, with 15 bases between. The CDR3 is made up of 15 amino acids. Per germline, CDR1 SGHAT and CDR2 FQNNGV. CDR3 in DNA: TGTGCCAGCAGCTCCCGGTTACAGGGAGACTATGGCTACACCTTC. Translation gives CASSSRLQGDYGYTF.

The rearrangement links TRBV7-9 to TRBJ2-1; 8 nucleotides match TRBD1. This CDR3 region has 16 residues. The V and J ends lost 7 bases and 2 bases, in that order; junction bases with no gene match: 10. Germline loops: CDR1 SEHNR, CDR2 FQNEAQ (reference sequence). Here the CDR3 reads CASIVTGTGPYNEQFF. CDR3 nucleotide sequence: TGTGCCAGCATCGTGACCGGGACAGGTCCCTACAATGAGCAGTTCTTC.

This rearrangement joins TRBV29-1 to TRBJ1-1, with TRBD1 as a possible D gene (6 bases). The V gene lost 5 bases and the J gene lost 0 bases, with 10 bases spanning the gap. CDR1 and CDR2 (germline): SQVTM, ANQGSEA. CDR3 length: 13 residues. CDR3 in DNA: TGCAGCGTTTCAGGGGTTATGAACACTGAAGCTTTCTTT. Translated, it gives CSVSGVMNTEAFF.

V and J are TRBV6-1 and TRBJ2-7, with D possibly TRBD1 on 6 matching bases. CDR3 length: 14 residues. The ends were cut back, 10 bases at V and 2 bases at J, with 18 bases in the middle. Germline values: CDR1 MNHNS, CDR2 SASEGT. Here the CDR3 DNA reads TGTGCCACCCTGACAGGATCCCTTCCCTACGAGCAGTACTTC. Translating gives CATLTGSLPYEQYF.

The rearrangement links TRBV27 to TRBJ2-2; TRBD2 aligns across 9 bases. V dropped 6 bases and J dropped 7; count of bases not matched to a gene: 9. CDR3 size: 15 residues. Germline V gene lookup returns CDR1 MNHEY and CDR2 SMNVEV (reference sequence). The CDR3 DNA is TGTGCCAGCAGCTATTCTAGCGGGACTAACGGGGAGCTGTTTTTT. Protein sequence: CASSYSSGTNGELFF.

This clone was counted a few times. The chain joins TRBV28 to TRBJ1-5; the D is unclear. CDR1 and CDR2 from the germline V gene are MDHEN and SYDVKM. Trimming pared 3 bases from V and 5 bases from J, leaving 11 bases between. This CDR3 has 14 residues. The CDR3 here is CASSFGQRYQPQHF. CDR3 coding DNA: TGTGCCAGCAGTTTTGGGCAGCGTTATCAGCCCCAGCATTTT.

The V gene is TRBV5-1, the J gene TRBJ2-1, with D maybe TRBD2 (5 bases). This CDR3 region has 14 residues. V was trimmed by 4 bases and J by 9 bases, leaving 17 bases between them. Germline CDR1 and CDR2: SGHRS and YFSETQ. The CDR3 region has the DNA TGCGCCAGCAGCCAGCGGATAGAGGGATCTGAGCAGTTCTTC. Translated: CASSQRIEGSEQFF.

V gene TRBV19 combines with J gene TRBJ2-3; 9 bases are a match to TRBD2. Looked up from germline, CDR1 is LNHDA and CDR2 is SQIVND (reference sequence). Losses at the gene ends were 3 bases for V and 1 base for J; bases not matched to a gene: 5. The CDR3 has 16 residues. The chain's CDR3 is CASSMVAGVGTDTQYF. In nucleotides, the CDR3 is TGTGCCAGTAGTATGGTAGCGGGAGTGGGCACAGATACGCAGTATTTT.

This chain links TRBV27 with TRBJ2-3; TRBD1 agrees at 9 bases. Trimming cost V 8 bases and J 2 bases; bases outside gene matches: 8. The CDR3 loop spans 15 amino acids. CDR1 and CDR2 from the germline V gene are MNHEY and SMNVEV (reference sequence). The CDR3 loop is CASASRDRDTDTQYF. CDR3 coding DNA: TGTGCCAGCGCTTCCCGGGACAGGGACACAGATACGCAGTATTTT.